This T cell receptor (beta chain) comes out of a study of human T cells and chemical hapten exposure. Study background: Among samples, TCR yields varied mainly because of small differences in pooled library volume. Study-level results: There was no change with DPC sensitization in TCRs above 1 in 1000 frequency.

Described time point: healthy volunteer bleed at 2 weeks. Blood, whole and unfractionated, served as the source for total RNA extraction. Library construction involved attaching unique molecular identifiers to individual cDNA molecules, which allowed quantitative, reproducible TCR counting. TCRdb processed the RACE reads anew with MiXCR; each CDR3 protein has one entry. This sample has 130,000 or so distinct CDR3 sequences; around 8.3% occur once, and the top ten carry approximately 2%. In this sample, this clonotype turned up a few times. The target antigen is unknown. Germline V gene sequence: CDR1 LNHDA, CDR2 SQIVND (reference sequence). Trimming took off 1 base at V and 0 bases at J, with 10 bases between the two ends. The length of the CDR3 is 16 residues.

This clonotype was obtained from a male donor in good health. Some clones in this sample may be carry-over from other donors' samples. The rearrangement joins TRBV19 to TRBJ2-1; D not resolved. The sample taken for sequencing was whole blood. CDR3 in amino acids: CASSIGVVGSYNEQFF. CDR3 nucleotide sequence: TGTGCCAGTAGTATAGGCGTTGTGGGCTCCTACAATGAGCAGTTCTTC.